By sample fraction, the clone carrying this T cell receptor (beta chain) is medium-sized. Its antigen is unknown. The record originates from a study of identical twins. Study-level points and caveats: The models systematically underestimated how much out-of-frame TCR alpha was shared in monozygotic twins.

V was cut by 2 bases and J by 1 base, with 16 bases left in between. The CDR3 runs to 17 residues. The germline V gene encodes CDR1 SGHAT and CDR2 FQNNGV. TCRdb re-called the 5' RACE reads through MiXCR, storing one row per CDR3 protein. The sample yields around 100,000 distinct CDR3 sequences, less than 6.5% seen once. Sequencing used memory T cells sorted from blood. The chain recombines TRBV11-2 with TRBJ2-3; D is possibly TRBD1 or TRBD2 (6 bases each). This receptor was taken from a woman aged 45-60 years in good health. The CDR3 reads CASSLIFGGLGTDTQYF. In nucleotides, the CDR3 is TGTGCCAGCAGCTTAATCTTCGGGGGCCTTGGCACAGATACGCAGTATTTT. The full variable domain, rest sourced from reference TRBV11-2 and TRBJ2-3, is EAGVAQSPRYKIIEKRQSVAFWCNPISGHATLYWYQQILGQGPKLLIQFQNNGVVDDSQLPKDRFSAERLKGVDSTLKIQPAKLEDSAVYLCASSLIFGGLGTDTQYFGPGTRLTVL.